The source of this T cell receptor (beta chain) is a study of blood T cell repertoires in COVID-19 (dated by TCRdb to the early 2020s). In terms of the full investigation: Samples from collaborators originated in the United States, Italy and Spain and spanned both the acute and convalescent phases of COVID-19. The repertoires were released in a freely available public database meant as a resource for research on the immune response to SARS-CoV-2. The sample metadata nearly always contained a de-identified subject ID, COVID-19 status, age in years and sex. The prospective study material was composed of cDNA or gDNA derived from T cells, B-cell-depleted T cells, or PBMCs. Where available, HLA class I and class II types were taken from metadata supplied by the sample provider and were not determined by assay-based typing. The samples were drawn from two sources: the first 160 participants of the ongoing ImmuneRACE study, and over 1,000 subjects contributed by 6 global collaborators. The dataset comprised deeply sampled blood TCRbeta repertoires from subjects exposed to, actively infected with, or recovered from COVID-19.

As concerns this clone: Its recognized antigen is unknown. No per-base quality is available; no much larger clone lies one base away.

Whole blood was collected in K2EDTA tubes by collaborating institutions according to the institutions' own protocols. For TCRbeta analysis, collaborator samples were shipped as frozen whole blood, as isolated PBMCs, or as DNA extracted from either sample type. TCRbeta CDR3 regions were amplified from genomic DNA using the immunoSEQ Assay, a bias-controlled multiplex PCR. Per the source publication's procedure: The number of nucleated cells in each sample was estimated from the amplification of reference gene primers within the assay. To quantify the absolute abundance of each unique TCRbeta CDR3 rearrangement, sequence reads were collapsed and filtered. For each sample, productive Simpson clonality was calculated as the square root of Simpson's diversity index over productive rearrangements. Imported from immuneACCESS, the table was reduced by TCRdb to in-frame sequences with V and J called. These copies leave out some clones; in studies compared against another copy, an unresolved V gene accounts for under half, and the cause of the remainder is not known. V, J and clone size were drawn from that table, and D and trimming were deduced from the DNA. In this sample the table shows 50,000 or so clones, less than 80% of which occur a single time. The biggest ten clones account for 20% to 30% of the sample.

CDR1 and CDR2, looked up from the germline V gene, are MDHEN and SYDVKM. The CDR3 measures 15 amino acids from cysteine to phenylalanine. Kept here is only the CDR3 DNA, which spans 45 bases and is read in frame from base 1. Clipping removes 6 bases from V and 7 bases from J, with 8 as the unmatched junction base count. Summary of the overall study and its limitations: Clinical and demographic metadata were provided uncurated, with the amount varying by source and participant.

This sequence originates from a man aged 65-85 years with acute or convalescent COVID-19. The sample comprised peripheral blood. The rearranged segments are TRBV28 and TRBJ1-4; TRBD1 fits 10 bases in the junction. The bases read TGTGCCAGCAGCAGACAGGGGGCGCTTAGTGAAAAACTGTTTTTT. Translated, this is CASSRQGALSEKLFF.